The clone carrying this TCR beta chain was counted at least ten times. Its antigen is as yet unknown. These data belong to a study of naive and memory T cell subsets. Findings of the study overall: This RNA-based method may be sensitive to activation-related transcript changes.

Whole blood, 2.5 ml, came from adult healthy volunteers. The library had UMIs added by 3' ligation of an oligonucleotide to TCR cDNA. Reverse transcription used DNase-treated unsorted total RNA, aiming for roughly 1 to 1,100 ng. This CDR3 region has 15 residues. Trimming removed 5 bases from V and 4 bases from J; junction bases left unmatched: 5. The germline V gene encodes CDR1 MNHEY and CDR2 SVGAGI. Reverse transcription of blood and skin TCR RNA was primed at alpha and beta constant regions. The SP2 primer and nested alpha and beta constant region primers amplified ligated cDNA in four rounds. One entry per CDR3 protein, called by TCRdb with MiXCR from the 5' RACE reads. The repertoire includes tens of thousands of distinct CDR3 sequences, 4% to 5% of them detected once, and about 7.8% sits in the top ten.

This clonotype originated in a male donor in good health. The chain recombines TRBV6-5 with TRBJ2-1; 10 bases align to TRBD2. For the CDR3, the DNA is TGTGCCAGCAGTCTAACTAGCGGGACTTACAATGAGCAGTTCTTC. It is translated as CASSLTSGTYNEQFF.